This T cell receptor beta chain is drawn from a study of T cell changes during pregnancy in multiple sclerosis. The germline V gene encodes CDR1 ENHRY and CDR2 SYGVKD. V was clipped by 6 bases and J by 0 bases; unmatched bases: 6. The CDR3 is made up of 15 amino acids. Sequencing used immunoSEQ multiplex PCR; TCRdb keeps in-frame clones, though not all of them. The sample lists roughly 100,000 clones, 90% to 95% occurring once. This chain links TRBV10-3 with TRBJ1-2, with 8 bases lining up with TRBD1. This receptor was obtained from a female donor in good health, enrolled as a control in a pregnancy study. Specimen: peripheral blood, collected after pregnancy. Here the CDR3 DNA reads TGTGCCATCAGGGGGACAGGCAATACTAACTATGGCTACACCTTC. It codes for CAIRGTGNTNYGYTF.